This TCR beta chain was identified during a study of blood T cell repertoires in COVID-19. Across the whole study: Sample material is recorded as cDNA or gDNA derived from T cells, B-cell-depleted T cells, or PBMCs.

Per the original methods: Estimated nucleated cell counts came from reference gene primer amplification. Data came from immunoSEQ multiplex PCR; TCRdb stores just in-frame clones and leaves some out. Clone size and the V and J calls come from that table; the DNA yielded D and trimming. The table includes around 380,000 clones, roughly 86% detected once. This CDR3 comprises 12 residues. This clonotype originated in a man in his thirties or forties who had recovered from COVID-19. The specimen was PBMCs or T cells enriched from blood (not recorded which). The chain carries TRBV21-1 and TRBJ1-1. TRBV21-1 is a pseudogene locus. In DNA, the CDR3 is TGTGCCAGCAGCACCGGGACTGGTGAAGCTTTCTTT. Protein product: CASSTGTGEAFF.